This record concerns one T cell receptor beta chain sequence. Its cognate antigen is unknown. The PCR used 60 Vbeta and 13 Jbeta primers. The table came from immunoSEQ multiplex PCR; TCRdb's copy has only in-frame clones and leaves some out. Among tens of thousands of clones, around 70% were seen once, and the ten largest hold 9.5% to 12%. Germline V CDR1 and CDR2: SQVTM, ANQGSEA. J gave up 4 bases and V 6 bases, and 8 bases lay outside the gene matches. The CDR3 is 13 amino acids. This specimen comes from a study of cytomegalovirus exposure and HLA in healthy donors. The study, taken as a whole, reports: The majority of CMV-associated TCR beta chains were reported as apparently HLA-restricted in a later analysis. Cytomegalovirus-associated TCR beta chains were listed, numbering 164. Solely CMV serostatus was available to characterize immune exposure.

The V and J genes are TRBV29-1 and TRBJ1-1, with 7 bases aligning to TRBD1. The sequence came from a human donor in good health. Sequences were obtained from PBMCs. This CDR3 reads CSVARGAGTEAFF. The CDR3 nucleotides read TGCAGCGTAGCCAGGGGGGCGGGCACTGAAGCTTTCTTT.